One T cell receptor beta chain is described in this entry. The target of this receptor is not known. Base quality data are lacking; no much larger clone is found one base away. TCRbeta CDR3 regions were amplified from genomic DNA by means of the immunoSEQ Assay, a bias-controlled multiplex PCR. The authors' analysis ran thus. Nucleated cell counts per sample were estimated from amplification of reference gene primers within the assay. Sequence reads were collapsed and filtered to measure the absolute abundance of every unique TCRbeta CDR3 rearrangement. For each sample, productive Simpson clonality was calculated as the square root of Simpson's diversity index over productive rearrangements. TCRdb re-hosts the immuneACCESS table, in-frame sequences only. Its copies lack some clones; in the studies checked, an unresolved V gene accounts for under half of them, and the cause for the rest is not known. D and trimming come from the DNA, and the V and J calls and clone size come from that table. The sample table holds fewer than 150,000 clones, of which 85% to 90% were seen once. Of the sample, approximately 11% is held by the ten largest clones.

Trimming accounts for 5 bases at V and 5 bases at J, while the number of junction bases matched to no gene is 8. CDR1 and CDR2 were assigned from the germline V gene (reference sequence) as PRHDT and FYEKMQ. Measured from the cysteine to the phenylalanine, the CDR3 is 15 residues long. The DNA shown is the 45-base CDR3, in frame from base 1. This specimen belongs to a study of blood T cell repertoires in COVID-19 (dated by TCRdb to about 2020). For context, the study as a whole: Collaborator samples came from the United States, Italy and Spain and covered acute and convalescent phases of COVID-19. The dataset comprised deeply sampled blood TCRbeta repertoires from subjects exposed to, actively infected with, or recovered from COVID-19. The repertoires were released in a freely available public database intended as a resource for research on the immune response to SARS-CoV-2. Samples came from the ongoing ImmuneRACE study (first 160 participants) plus 1,254 subjects from 6 global collaborators. HLA class I and class II types, where available, came from metadata supplied by the sample provider rather than from assay-based typing. Sample metadata almost always included a de-identified subject ID, COVID-19 status, age in years and sex. The prospective study material was composed of cDNA or gDNA derived from T cells, B-cell-depleted T cells, or PBMCs.

Collaborating institutions collected whole blood in K2EDTA tubes following their own protocols. For TCRbeta analysis, collaborator samples were shipped as frozen whole blood, as isolated PBMCs, or as DNA extracted from either sample type. The study at large found these results: Clinical and demographic metadata were provided uncurated, with the amount varying by source and participant.

Sequencing used peripheral blood. Recombination connected TRBV13 to TRBJ1-4; 7 of the junction bases match TRBD1. The clonotype was recovered from a woman of 80 years or more with acute or convalescent COVID-19. The CDR3 reads CASSRRTGGNEKLFF. The sequence in DNA is TGTGCCAGCAGCCGACGGACAGGCGGGAATGAAAAACTGTTTTTT.